These 11 T cell receptor beta chains were sequenced from one sample in a study of identical twins. TCRdb recomputed calls from the 5' RACE reads with MiXCR, one row per CDR3 protein. The repertoire holds hundreds of thousands of distinct CDR3 sequences, with over 9% as singletons. The same sample was also studied in work on yellow fever vaccine responses in identical twins.

Source material: CD8+ T cells sorted from blood. The receptors were gathered from a woman aged 18-29 years in good health.

This clonotype was recorded a few times. The CDR3 sequence is CASSHIAGGSIDEQFF. In nucleotides, the CDR3 is TGTGCCAGCAGTCACATAGCGGGGGGGAGCATCGATGAGCAGTTCTTC. The J gene is TRBJ2-1, the V gene TRBV12-3 or TRBV12-4, with TRBD2 matching over 11 bases. The CDR3 runs 16 residues. Trimming removed 5 bases from V and 8 bases from J; junction bases left unmatched: 11.

This clonotype was found a few times. V is TRBV9 and J is TRBJ2-7; D is unclear. Per the germline V gene, CDR1 is SGDLS and CDR2 is YYNGEE. The CDR3 has 11 residues. V shed 0 bases and J shed 5 bases, with 3 bases lying between them. The CDR3 sequence is CASSVANEQYV. CDR3 DNA sequence: TGTGCCAGCAGCGTAGCTAACGAGCAGTACGTC.

Only a few counts were recorded for this clonotype. This chain uses TRBV4-2 with TRBJ2-5; D is undetermined. V gave up 0 bases and J gave up 3 bases, with 14 bases separating them. The V gene's germline CDR1 is LGHNA and CDR2 YNFKEQ. The CDR3 has 16 residues. For the CDR3, the DNA is TGTGCCAGCAGCCAAGATCGGGTGAGGTGGGAAGAGACCCAGTACTTC. It specifies CASSQDRVRWEETQYF.

V gene TRBV28 combines with J gene TRBJ2-3, with 7 nucleotides matching TRBD2. The V segment lost 6 bases and the J segment 2 bases; nucleotides outside the gene matches: 8. CDR3 length: 15 amino acids. Germline values: CDR1 MDHEN, CDR2 SYDVKM. The CDR3 sequence: CASRRPGLNTDTQYF. The DNA of the CDR3 is TGTGCCAGCAGACGGCCGGGACTAAACACAGATACGCAGTATTTT.

This clonotype has only a few counts. The chain employs TRBV20-1 and TRBJ2-3; D not certain. The CDR3 length is 13 residues. V gave up 1 base and J gave up 2 bases, with 7 bases separating them. The germline V gene encodes CDR1 DFQATT and CDR2 SNEGSKA (reference sequence). This CDR3 is CSARARYTDTQYF. CDR3 DNA: TGCAGTGCTAGAGCGCGGTACACAGATACGCAGTATTTT.

This chain joins TRBV28 and TRBJ2-7; no clear D gene. Trimming removed 5 bases from V and 3 bases from J, with 20 bases in between. The CDR3 sequence is 16 residues long. From germline, CDR1 is MDHEN and CDR2 SYDVKM. The CDR3 DNA follows: TGTGCCAGCAGTCCGCTAGGTCAGGCACTCTTCTACGAGCAGTACTTC. Amino acids: CASSPLGQALFYEQYF.

The V and J genes are TRBV7-2 and TRBJ2-1; weak D call: TRBD2 (6 bases). Germline loops: CDR1 SGHTA, CDR2 FQGNSA. CDR3 length: 16 residues. V lost 1 base and J 0 bases, leaving 10 bases between the germline ends. CDR3 bases: TGTGCCAGCAGCTTAGGGGCGGGACTCTCCTACAATGAGCAGTTCTTC. As protein: CASSLGAGLSYNEQFF.

CDR3 region: CSASHGQVRSMGYTF. The CDR3 DNA sequence: TGCAGTGCTAGCCACGGACAGGTCAGGTCGATGGGCTACACCTTC. The chain has TRBV20-1 and TRBJ1-2; 7 nucleotides agree with TRBD1. Looked up from germline, CDR1 is DFQATT and CDR2 is SNEGSKA (reference sequence). V was pared by 3 bases and J by 8 bases, with 15 bases of the junction left unmatched. The CDR3 runs 15 residues.

This clonotype showed up many times. The rearrangement joins TRBV20-1 to TRBJ2-3; TRBD1 might be the D (6 bases). V was shortened by 6 bases and J by 11 bases, with 18 bases between the two germline ends. The CDR3 has 12 amino acids. Germline V gene sequence: CDR1 DFQATT, CDR2 SNEGSKA (reference sequence). In nucleotides, the CDR3 is TGCAGTGCAGCGTCCGGACAGCTGATGCAGTATTTT. Protein: CSAASGQLMQYF.

This clonotype was counted at least ten times. V is TRBV12-3 or TRBV12-4 and J is TRBJ2-6; D perhaps matches TRBD1 (7 bases). There are 13 residues in the CDR3. Between the trimmed V and J ends, which lost 11 bases and 3 bases, there was a span of 11 bases. The CDR3 here is CAGGTVGANVLTF. The CDR3 DNA reads TGTGCCGGGGGGACAGTTGGGGCCAACGTCCTGACTTTC.

This clonotype was counted ten times or more. The V call is TRBV12-3 or TRBV12-4, the J call TRBJ2-4; D might be TRBD2 (6 bases). The ends were cut back, 5 bases at V and 8 bases at J, with 16 bases in the middle. This CDR3 has 14 amino acids. CDR3 residues: CASSAGGGAYIQYF. The CDR3 DNA reads as TGTGCCAGCAGTGCGGGTGGAGGGGCTTACATTCAGTACTTC.